This T cell receptor (beta chain) was sequenced for a study of PD-L1 blockade in urothelial cancer. Turning to the study itself: In the patient group, twenty-five of 29 were males with bladder-origin urothelial cancer. Between 0 and 3 prior chemotherapy regimens had been given to patients. Analyses used blood from 3 weeks (second dose) and 6 weeks after treatment start.

Clones were sequenced by immunoSEQ multiplex PCR, and TCRdb holds only the in-frame ones, with some missing. The sample has some 56,000 clones, roughly 87% seen once. Time point specified: pretreatment peripheral blood. Locally advanced or metastatic urothelial carcinoma was diagnosed in the patients. Material: PBMCs, obtained around atezolizumab (anti-PD-L1) treatment. This sequence originates from a man in his sixties or seventies with urothelial cancer.

The CDR3 coding sequence is TGTGCCAGCAGGGGACACTACTACGAGCAGTACTTC. This translates into CASRGHYYEQYF. This rearrangement joins TRBV25-1 to TRBJ2-7; a weak D match, TRBD1 (6 bases). The V gene's germline CDR1 is MGHDK and CDR2 SYGVNS. CDR3 size: 12 residues. V was pared by 6 bases and J by 3 bases, with 9 bases between.